The present entry profiles one T cell receptor beta chain with its context. The data derive from a study of blood T cell repertoires in COVID-19. Study-level information: Sources were T cells, B-cell-depleted T cells, or PBMCs; the material itself was cDNA or gDNA.

V lost 3 bases to trimming and J lost 5 bases, with 7 bases between them. The CDR3 has 12 amino acids. Germline loops: CDR1 SGDLS, CDR2 YYNGEE. During active infection, Seattle patients enrolled and were then monitored through disease. In the original workflow: Nucleated cell counts were estimated from reference gene primer amplification. The protocol was immunoSEQ multiplex PCR, while the TCRdb copy is restricted to in-frame clones and leaves out a portion. Clonal size and the V and J genes are those of that table, whereas D and trimming came from the DNA. Among 200,000 to 250,000 clones listed, over 75% were seen once.

The chain carries TRBV9 and TRBJ2-3; D is uncertain. Sequenced sample: peripheral blood. The clonotype was recovered from a man aged 50-59 years with COVID-19, enrolled during active disease. CDR3 region: CASSALGDTQYF. The CDR3 DNA follows: TGTGCCAGCAGCGCCCTCGGAGATACGCAGTATTTT.